A selection of T cell receptor beta chains follows, all from one sample in a study of a mutant IDH1 vaccine in newly diagnosed glioma. Profiled with immunoSEQ multiplex PCR; TCRdb holds only in-frame clones, not every one. The sample yields tens of thousands of clones, more than 75% seen once. Their antigens remain unidentified. Sequencing was performed on PBMCs, taken from a glioma patient whose treatment included an IDH1 peptide vaccine. The receptors stem from a woman aged 35 to 49 with glioma. Both conserved end residues are part of each CDR3. A D gene is named only where the DNA matches it firmly. Size tells how often a clone was seen (once, few, many) or the class of an expanded clone, and some rows leave it out.

>NA|TRBJ1-1|TRBV27|NA
CASSLRGNLNTEAFF
TGTGCCAGCAGTTTGAGGGGGAACCTGAACACTGAAGCTTTCTTT
>NA|TRBJ1-1|TRBV5-6|TRBD1
CASSTTGLNTEAFF
TGTGCCAGCAGCACGACAGGGTTGAACACTGAAGCTTTCTTT
>NA|TRBJ2-7|TRBV6-1|NA
CASSPTGPYSYEQYF
TGTGCCAGCAGTCCTACAGGCCCCTACTCCTACGAGCAGTACTTC
>NA|TRBJ1-5|TRBV7-9|TRBD1
CASSLGGQGPFQPQHF
TGTGCCAGCAGCTTAGGAGGACAGGGACCTTTTCAGCCCCAGCATTTT
>NA|TRBJ2-4|TRBV30|NA
CAWSVGGSGSKNIQYF
TGTGCCTGGAGTGTTGGGGGGAGTGGGTCCAAAAACATTCAGTACTTC
>NA|TRBJ2-7|TRBV7-2|TRBD2
CASSFRASGKTGYEQYF
TGTGCCAGCAGCTTTAGGGCTAGCGGAAAGACGGGGTACGAGCAGTACTTC
>NA|TRBJ1-6|TRBV7-5|NA
CARSPSTWWDSPLHF
TGTGCCAGAAGCCCGAGCACGTGGTGGGATTCACCCCTCCACTTT
>NA|TRBJ2-7|TRBV27|NA
CASSLSWRVGEQYF
TGTGCCAGCAGTTTATCGTGGAGGGTGGGCGAGCAGTACTTC
>once|TRBJ1-6|TRBV20-1|NA
CSALEGFTLHF
TGCAGTGCCCTCGAGGGGTTCACCCTCCACTTT
>NA|TRBJ2-1|TRBV25-1|TRBD2
CASSGTSGTSYNEQFF
TGTGCCAGCAGTGGGACTAGCGGGACCTCCTACAATGAGCAGTTCTTC
>NA|TRBJ2-3|TRBV18|NA
CASSVVDTQYF
TGTGCCAGCTCCGTGGTAGATACGCAGTATTTT
>NA|TRBJ2-5|TRBV5-1|TRBD1
CASSLRQGAETQYF
TGCGCCAGCAGCCTTAGACAGGGGGCAGAGACCCAGTACTTC
>once|TRBJ2-5|TRBV25-1|TRBD2
CASSAVRGDQETQYF
TGTGCCAGCAGTGCCGTACGGGGGGACCAAGAGACCCAGTACTTC
>NA|TRBJ1-2|TRBV28|TRBD1
CASSFRDRDYGYTF
TGTGCCAGCAGTTTCCGGGACAGGGACTATGGCTACACCTTC
>few|TRBJ1-1|TRBV4-3|NA
CASSSTANTEAFF
TGCGCCAGCAGCTCGACCGCGAACACTGAAGCTTTCTTT
>NA|TRBJ2-4|TRBV7-3|NA
CASSLDGAAKNIQYF
TGTGCCAGCAGCTTAGATGGCGCGGCCAAAAACATTCAGTACTTC
>once|TRBJ2-7|TRBV7-9|TRBD2
CASSATSGTYEQYF
TGTGCCAGCAGCGCCACTAGCGGGACTTACGAGCAGTACTTC
>once|TRBJ2-2|TRBV5-1|TRBD2
CASSGGSGPPGELFF
TGCGCCAGCAGCGGGGGTAGCGGGCCCCCCGGGGAGCTGTTTTTT
>NA|TRBJ1-1|TRBV2|NA
CASSEQYQNTEAFF
TGTGCCAGCAGTGAGCAGTATCAGAACACTGAAGCTTTCTTT
>NA|TRBJ1-2|TRBV6-5|TRBD1
CASSLDRGRGYTF
TGTGCCAGCAGTTTAGACAGGGGGCGAGGCTACACCTTC
>NA|TRBJ2-7|TRBV14|NA
CASSSGADQYF
TGTGCCAGCAGCTCAGGCGCGGACCAGTACTTC
>NA|TRBJ2-1|TRBV6-6|NA
CASSYSGTYNEQFF
TGTGCCAGCAGTTACTCAGGTACCTACAATGAGCAGTTCTTC
>NA|TRBJ1-1|TRBV19|NA
CASSIGETLTEAFF
TGTGCCAGTAGTATAGGGGAAACGCTGACTGAAGCTTTCTTT
>NA|TRBJ2-4|TRBV2|NA
CASRLAKNIQYF
TGTGCCAGCAGACTAGCCAAAAACATTCAGTACTTC
>NA|TRBJ1-2|TRBV19|NA
CASSTWVGGYTF
TGTGCCAGTAGTACCTGGGTTGGCGGCTACACCTTC
>NA|TRBJ1-3|TRBV7-9|TRBD1
CASSLARRGPGNTIYF
TGTGCCAGCAGCTTAGCCCGGAGGGGGCCAGGAAACACCATATATTTT
>NA|TRBJ1-2|TRBV4-3|NA
CASSQGLLYGYTF
TGCGCCAGCAGCCAGGGACTCCTCTATGGCTACACCTTC
>once|TRBJ1-3|TRBV20-1|NA
CSAYYGNTIYF
TGCAGTGCCTATTACGGAAACACCATATATTTT
>NA|TRBJ2-5|TRBV5-4|TRBD2
CASSLSLGAGEETQYF
TGTGCCAGCAGCTTATCTCTAGGAGCGGGAGAAGAGACCCAGTACTTC
>NA|TRBJ2-1|TRBV18|TRBD2
CASSLRGEKQFF
TGTGCCAGCTCACTACGGGGGGAGAAGCAGTTCTTC
>NA|TRBJ1-1|TRBV5-1|NA
CASSKEDRPWPDAFF
TGCGCCAGCAGCAAGGAAGACAGACCCTGGCCAGATGCTTTCTTT
>NA|TRBJ2-3|TRBV5-6|TRBD2
CASSLGALAGSDTQYF
TGTGCCAGCAGCTTGGGCGCTCTAGCGGGGTCCGATACGCAGTATTTT
>NA|TRBJ1-1|TRBV7-6|NA
CASSLEWGWSTEAFF
TGTGCCAGCAGCTTAGAGTGGGGTTGGAGCACTGAAGCTTTCTTT
>NA|TRBJ1-5|TRBV6-4|NA
CASSGPPGQPASNQPQHF
TGTGCCAGCAGTGGGCCCCCCGGCCAGCCCGCTAGCAATCAGCCCCAGCATTTT
>NA|TRBJ2-7|TRBV7-9|NA
CASSPSKRSYEQYF
TGTGCCAGCAGCCCGTCTAAGCGGAGCTACGAGCAGTACTTC
>NA|TRBJ2-7|TRBV18|TRBD2
CASRGDGEQYF
TGTGCCAGCCGGGGGGACGGCGAGCAGTACTTC
>NA|TRBJ2-3|TRBV6-5|NA
CASSPRGAGTDTQYF
TGTGCCAGCAGTCCCCGCGGGGCGGGCACAGATACGCAGTATTTT
>NA|TRBJ2-3|TRBV23-1|TRBD1
CASSGTGGRTDTQYF
TGCGCCAGCAGTGGGACAGGGGGCCGCACAGATACGCAGTATTTT
>NA|TRBJ2-3|TRBV9|NA
CASARATDTQYF
TGTGCCAGCGCCCGGGCCACAGATACGCAGTATTTT
>once|TRBJ2-5|TRBV10-3|TRBD2
CAISESAGEQETQYF
TGTGCCATCAGTGAGTCAGCGGGGGAACAAGAGACCCAGTACTTC
>once|TRBJ2-1|TRBV5-4|NA
CASSFSPGSSYNEQFF
TGTGCCAGCAGCTTTTCTCCGGGAAGCTCCTACAATGAGCAGTTCTTC
>NA|TRBJ2-2|TRBV30|NA
CAWSHRGRGDTGELFF
TGTGCCTGGAGCCATCGGGGCAGGGGGGACACCGGGGAGCTGTTTTTT
>few|TRBJ2-7|TRBV4-1|TRBD1
CASSHGLGTGVPYEQYF
TGCGCCAGCAGCCATGGACTCGGGACAGGGGTTCCCTACGAGCAGTACTTC
>NA|TRBJ2-7|TRBV18|NA
CASSPAHVPQGYEQYF
TGTGCCAGCTCACCAGCCCACGTCCCGCAGGGTTACGAGCAGTACTTC
>once|TRBJ1-5|TRBV7-6|TRBD1
CASSLNRGRVGNQPQHF
TGTGCCAGCAGCCTCAACAGGGGGCGGGTGGGCAATCAGCCCCAGCATTTT
>NA|TRBJ2-7|TRBV7-9|TRBD2
CASSWDGRSSYEQYF
TGTGCCAGCAGCTGGGACGGGAGGAGCTCCTACGAGCAGTACTTC
>NA|TRBJ2-1|TRBV9|TRBD2
CASSLTLAGVGNEQFF
TGTGCCAGCAGCCTCACACTAGCGGGAGTTGGTAATGAGCAGTTCTTC
>NA|TRBJ1-6|TRBV6-5|TRBD1
CASSVQGGDSPLHF
TGTGCCAGCAGCGTACAGGGGGGGGATTCACCCCTCCACTTT